This TCR beta chain was sequenced during a study of T-cell reconstitution after alpha-beta-depleted transplantation in children. Study-wide points: Surviving recipient cells, namely T cells and thymic progenitors, were the source of high day-60 TCRbeta diversity in some patients.

A TCRbeta library incorporating unique molecular identifiers was prepared. TCRdb recomputed calls from the PCR reads with MiXCR, one row per CDR3 protein. The sample contains about 980,000 distinct CDR3 sequences, around 30% of which appear only once. This CDR3 is 16 amino acids long. CDR1 is SGDLS and CDR2 is YYNGEE in the germline V gene. Trimming cost V 3 bases and J 5 bases; bases outside gene matches: 7. This clonotype was counted only a few times. Its matching antigen is unknown. The gene calls are TRBV9 and TRBJ2-1, with 11 bases matching TRBD2. This receptor was identified in a boy younger than two who had a stem cell transplant for SCID, so the T cells may come from the graft donor. The source was PBMCs, mostly from graft donor cells, collected 360 days after TCRalphabeta/CD19-depleted stem cell transplant. CDR3 amino acids: CASSALIAGGNNEQFF. CDR3 DNA: TGTGCCAGCAGCGCTCTAATAGCGGGGGGGAACAATGAGCAGTTCTTC.